This T cell receptor beta chain was retrieved from a study of shared clonotypes between healthy human individuals. Study-wide background: Per donor, three plates held CD4 naive cells, three held CD4 memory, two held CD8 naive and one held CD8 memory. The study, taken as a whole, reports: Depth of sequencing was expected to influence donor clonotype sharing.

Assay used: immunoSEQ multiplex PCR; TCRdb lists only in-frame clones, some missing. This sample yields over a million clones, of which roughly 98% are seen a single time; around 0.45% belongs to the top ten. With regard to this clone: The antigen is unknown.

CDR1 is SGDLS, CDR2 YYNGEE, per germline. Trimming cost V 4 bases and J 7 bases; bases outside gene matches: 5. This CDR3 is 14 amino acids long. The clonotype was recovered from a man younger than 40 in good health. The rearrangement links TRBV9 to TRBJ2-1; 10 bases map to TRBD2. Sequencing used naive CD4+ T cells sorted from blood. Subset defined: CD45RA+ positively selected. CDR3 residues: CASSPLAGANEQFF. For the CDR3, the DNA is TGTGCCAGCAGCCCCCTAGCGGGAGCGAATGAGCAGTTCTTC.